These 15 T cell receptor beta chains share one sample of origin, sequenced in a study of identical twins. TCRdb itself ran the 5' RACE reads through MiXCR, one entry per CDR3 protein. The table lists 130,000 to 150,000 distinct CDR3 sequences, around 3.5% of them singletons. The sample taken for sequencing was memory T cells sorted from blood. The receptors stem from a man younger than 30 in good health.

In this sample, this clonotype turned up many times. The CDR3 is CASTLGTGGITNTEAFF. The CDR3 DNA reads TGTGCCAGTACCCTGGGGACAGGGGGCATTACGAACACTGAAGCTTTCTTT. The V gene is TRBV19, the J gene TRBJ1-1; 12 bases agree with TRBD1. V lost 7 bases to trimming and J lost 1 base; unmatched junction nucleotides: 10. The CDR3 is 17 amino acids. Germline values: CDR1 LNHDA, CDR2 SQIVND (reference sequence).

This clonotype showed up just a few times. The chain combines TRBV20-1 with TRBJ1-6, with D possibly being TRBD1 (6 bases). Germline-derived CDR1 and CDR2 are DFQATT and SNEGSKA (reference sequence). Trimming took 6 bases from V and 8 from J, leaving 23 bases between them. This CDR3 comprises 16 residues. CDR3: CSAGDVGGRVDSPLHF. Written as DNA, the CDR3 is TGCAGTGCCGGAGATGTCGGGGGGCGCGTAGATTCACCCCTCCACTTT.

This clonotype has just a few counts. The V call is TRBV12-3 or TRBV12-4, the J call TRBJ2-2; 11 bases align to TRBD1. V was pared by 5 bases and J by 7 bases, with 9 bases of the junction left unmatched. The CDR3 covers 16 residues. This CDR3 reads CASSIPGTGGNGELFF. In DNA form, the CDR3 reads TGTGCCAGCAGTATCCCCGGGACAGGGGGGAACGGGGAGCTGTTTTTT.

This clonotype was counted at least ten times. The CDR3 here is CASSLWRRTSGGDSDTQYF. CDR3 nucleotides: TGTGCCAGCAGTTTATGGCGGAGGACTAGCGGGGGGGACTCAGATACGCAGTATTTT. The chain recombines TRBV12-3 or TRBV12-4 with TRBJ2-3, with 15 positions matching TRBD2. Germline trimming cut 2 bases from V and 4 bases from J; bases unmatched to any gene: 10. The CDR3 is 19 amino acids.

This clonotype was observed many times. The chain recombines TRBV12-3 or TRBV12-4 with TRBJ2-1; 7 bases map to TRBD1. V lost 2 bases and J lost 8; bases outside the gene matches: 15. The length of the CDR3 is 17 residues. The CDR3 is CASSLLGWGTDGHEQFF. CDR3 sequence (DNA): TGTGCCAGCAGTTTATTAGGTTGGGGGACAGATGGGCATGAGCAGTTCTTC.

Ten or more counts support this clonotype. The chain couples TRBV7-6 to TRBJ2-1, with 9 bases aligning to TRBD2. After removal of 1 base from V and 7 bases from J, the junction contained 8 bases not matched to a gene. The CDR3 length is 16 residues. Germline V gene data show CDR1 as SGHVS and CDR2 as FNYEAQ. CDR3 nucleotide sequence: TGTGCCAGCAGCTTAGTGGTTAGCGGGAGTTCGAATGAGCAGTTCTTC. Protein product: CASSLVVSGSSNEQFF.

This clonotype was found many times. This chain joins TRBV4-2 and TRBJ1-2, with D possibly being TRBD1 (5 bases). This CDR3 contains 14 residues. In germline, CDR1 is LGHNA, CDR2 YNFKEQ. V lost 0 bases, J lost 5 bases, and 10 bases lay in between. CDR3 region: CASSQDGGGYGYTF. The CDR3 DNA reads TGTGCCAGCAGCCAAGATGGGGGTGGGTATGGCTACACCTTC.

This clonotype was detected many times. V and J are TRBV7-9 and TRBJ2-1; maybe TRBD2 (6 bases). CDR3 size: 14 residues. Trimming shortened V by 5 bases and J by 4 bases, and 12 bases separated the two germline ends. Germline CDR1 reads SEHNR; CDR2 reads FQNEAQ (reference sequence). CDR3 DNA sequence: TGTGCCAGCAGCCCTTATAGCGGATACAATGAGCAGTTCTTC. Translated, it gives CASSPYSGYNEQFF.

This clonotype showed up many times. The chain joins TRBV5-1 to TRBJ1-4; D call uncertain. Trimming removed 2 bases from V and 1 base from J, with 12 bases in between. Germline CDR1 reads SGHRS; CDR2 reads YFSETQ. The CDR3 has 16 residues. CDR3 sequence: CASSFGPGGTNEKLFF. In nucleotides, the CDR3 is TGCGCCAGCAGCTTCGGGCCCGGCGGAACTAATGAAAAACTGTTTTTT.

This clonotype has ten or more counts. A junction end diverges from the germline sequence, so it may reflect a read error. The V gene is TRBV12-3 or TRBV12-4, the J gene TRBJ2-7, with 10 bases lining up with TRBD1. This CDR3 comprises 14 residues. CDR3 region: CASNPGQGSSEQYF. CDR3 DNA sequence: TGTGCCTCAAATCCGGGACAGGGGTCCTCCGAGCAGTACTTC.

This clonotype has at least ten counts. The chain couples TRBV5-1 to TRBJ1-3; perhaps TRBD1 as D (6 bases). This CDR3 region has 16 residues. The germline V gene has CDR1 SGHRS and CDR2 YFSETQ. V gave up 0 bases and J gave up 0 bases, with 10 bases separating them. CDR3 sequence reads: CASSLAPTGSGNTIYF. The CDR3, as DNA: TGCGCCAGCAGCTTGGCCCCGACAGGCTCTGGAAACACCATATATTTT.

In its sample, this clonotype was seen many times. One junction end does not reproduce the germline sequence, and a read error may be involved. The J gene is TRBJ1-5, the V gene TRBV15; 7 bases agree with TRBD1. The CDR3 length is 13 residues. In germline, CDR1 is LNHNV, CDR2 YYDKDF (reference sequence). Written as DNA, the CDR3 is TGTGCCACCAGCCGAGACAGGGTTCAGCCCCAGCATTTT. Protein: CATSRDRVQPQHF.

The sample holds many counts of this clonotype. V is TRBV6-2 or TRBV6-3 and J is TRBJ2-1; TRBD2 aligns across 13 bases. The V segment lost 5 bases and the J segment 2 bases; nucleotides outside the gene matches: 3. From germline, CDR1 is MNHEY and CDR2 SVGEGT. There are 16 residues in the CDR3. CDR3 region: CASSGTSGITYNEQFF. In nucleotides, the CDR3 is TGTGCCAGCAGTGGGACTAGCGGGATCACCTACAATGAGCAGTTCTTC.

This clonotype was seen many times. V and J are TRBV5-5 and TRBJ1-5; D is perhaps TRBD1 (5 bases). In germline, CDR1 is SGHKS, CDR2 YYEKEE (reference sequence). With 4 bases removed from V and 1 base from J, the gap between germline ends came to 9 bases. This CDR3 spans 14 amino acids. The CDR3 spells CASSPDRSNQPQHF. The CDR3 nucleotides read TGTGCCAGCAGCCCCGACAGAAGCAATCAGCCCCAGCATTTT. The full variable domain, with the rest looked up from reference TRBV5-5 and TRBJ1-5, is DAGVTQSPTHLIKTRGQQVTLRCSPISGHKSVSWYQQVLGQGPQFIFQYYEKEERGRGNFPDRFSARQFPNYSSELNVNALLLGDSALYLCASSPDRSNQPQHFGDGTRLSIL.

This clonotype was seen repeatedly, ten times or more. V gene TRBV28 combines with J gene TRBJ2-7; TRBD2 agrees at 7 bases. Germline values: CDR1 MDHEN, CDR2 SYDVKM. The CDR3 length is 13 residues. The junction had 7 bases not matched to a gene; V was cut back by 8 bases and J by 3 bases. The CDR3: CASEGRGYYEQYF. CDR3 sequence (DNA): TGTGCCAGCGAAGGGAGGGGCTACTACGAGCAGTACTTC.